The rows below give T cell receptor beta chains drawn from one sample of a study of synovial regulatory T cells in juvenile arthritis. Using immunoSEQ multiplex PCR, the repertoire was profiled, and TCRdb retains in-frame clones only, with some absent. This sample's table reports 7,500 to 10,000 clones. Sequencing was performed on Treg cells from blood. All receptors derive from a donor younger than 35 with juvenile idiopathic arthritis. Both conserved end residues are part of each CDR3. Expanded clones get a size class; other rows say once, few or many, or leave the size out.

V	size	J	CDR3
TRBV20-1	-	TRBJ1-1	CSASRGGEAFF
TRBV28	-	TRBJ2-1	CASSLVGHTYNEQFF
TRBV18	-	TRBJ2-2	CASSYNRGQTGELFF
TRBV19	medium-sized	TRBJ2-7	CASSIGTINYEQYF
TRBV7-3	-	TRBJ2-1	CASSVGWGDEQFF
TRBV29-1	-	TRBJ1-2	CSVEHLTYGYTF
TRBV11-3	-	TRBJ2-7	CASSPGTSYEQYF
TRBV20-1	-	TRBJ1-2	CSAGNHGYTF
TRBV27	-	TRBJ1-2	CASSLSRTGGAHYGYTF
TRBV7-3	-	TRBJ2-1	CASSRTGDNEQFF
TRBV6-5	-	TRBJ1-5	CASSYGQGAQPQHF
TRBV2	-	TRBJ2-7	CASLDRYEQYF
TRBV5-6	-	TRBJ1-1	CASSLVLTGEAFF
TRBV10-2	-	TRBJ1-5	CASRVGQGYNQPQHF
TRBV11-1	-	TRBJ1-1	CASSPTGALNTEAFF
TRBV2	-	TRBJ1-5	CASSRANQPQHF
TRBV5-1	-	TRBJ1-1	CASSLDGRQVGEAFF
TRBV7-3	-	TRBJ1-1	CASSLNREAEAFF
TRBV29-1	-	TRBJ1-4	CSVEGTGDPNEKLFF
TRBV28	-	TRBJ1-2	CASSLWDRGSYGYTF
TRBV19	medium-sized	TRBJ1-2	CASSIQGHYGYTF
TRBV2	-	TRBJ2-1	CASSERLTGLHYNEQFF
TRBV5-4	-	TRBJ2-1	CASSKGLAGGRNEQFF
TRBV7-2	-	TRBJ2-1	CASSLVTGGAYNEQFF
TRBV19	-	TRBJ2-7	CASSIGQGSPYEQYF
TRBV28	-	TRBJ1-1	CASSRTASEAFF
TRBV5-6	-	TRBJ2-3	CASSLVQTTDTQYF
TRBV28	-	TRBJ1-1	CASSLGLGAFF
TRBV2	-	TRBJ1-1	CATTDLIGTEAFF
TRBV6-1	-	TRBJ2-7	CASSGGLAPRYEQYF
TRBV10-3	-	TRBJ1-5	CAISNRRDGGNQPQHF
TRBV1	-	TRBJ2-2	CTSSLHGSGGGELFF
TRBV11-2	-	TRBJ2-2	CASSVRLAGLTTGELFF
TRBV28	-	TRBJ1-3	CASSRTFLNTIYF
TRBV28	-	TRBJ2-7	CATRGNRVTYEQYF